Listed here is a single T cell receptor beta chain. No antigen is known for it. The data were obtained in a study of shared clonotypes between healthy human individuals. Measured with immunoSEQ multiplex PCR; TCRdb has only the in-frame clones, and not every one. The profile shows some 2,500,000 clones, 80% to 95% of them singletons. The study's findings and limits: Among the subsets, naive ones generally showed larger estimated richness than memory ones.

Losses at the gene ends were 8 bases for V and 4 bases for J; bases not matched to a gene: 11. Germline CDR1 reads SNHLY; CDR2 reads FYNNEI. This CDR3 comprises 15 residues. The chain joins TRBV2 to TRBJ1-1; 9 nucleotides line up with TRBD1. The sample comprised naive CD4+ T cells from PBMCs. The subset denotes: CD45RA+ positively selected. The TCR originated in a man between 18 and 29 years old in good health. Some clones in this sample may be carry-over from other donors' samples. The CDR3 here is CASGEQGARSTEAFF. The CDR3 coding sequence is TGTGCCAGCGGGGAACAGGGGGCGAGGAGCACTGAAGCTTTCTTT.